These 6 T cell receptor beta chains originate from one sample sequenced in a study of blood T cell repertoires in COVID-19. The method was immunoSEQ multiplex PCR; TCRdb's version includes in-frame clones alone and lacks a portion of them. The sample has around 370,000 clones; about 90% are singletons. The sample consisted of peripheral blood. The receptors come from a woman between 18 and 29 years old who had recovered from COVID-19.

The chain links TRBV6-9 to TRBJ2-3; TRBD1 is a possible D gene (6 bases). V lost 0 bases, J lost 2 bases, and 12 bases lay in between. CDR3 length: 16 amino acids. Per the germline V gene, CDR1 is MNHGY and CDR2 is SVAAGI. The CDR3 DNA sequence: TGTGCCAGCAGTTATTCGGCACAGGGACCCACAGATACGCAGTATTTT. This gives the protein CASSYSAQGPTDTQYF.

V usage is TRBV7-8 and J usage is TRBJ2-1; 9 bases align to TRBD1. V shed 5 bases, J shed 9 bases, and the junction held 5 bases outside the gene matches. The CDR3 is made up of 13 amino acids. Germline values: CDR1 SGHVS, CDR2 FQNEAQ. Written as DNA, the CDR3 is TGTGCCAGCAGCCGGACAGGGGTTGGTGAGCAGTTCTTC. This translates into CASSRTGVGEQFF. The full variable domain, completed using reference TRBV7-8 and TRBJ2-1, is GAGVSQSPRYKVAKRGQDVALRCDPISGHVSLFWYQQALGQGPEFLTYFQNEAQLDKSGLPSDRFFAERPEGSVSTLKIQRTQQEDSAVYLCASSRTGVGEQFFGPGTRLTVL.

The gene calls are TRBV9 and TRBJ1-4; D not certain. Looked up from germline, CDR1 is SGDLS and CDR2 is YYNGEE. The CDR3 spans 15 residues. V lost 3 bases and J 8 bases, leaving 17 bases between the germline ends. CDR3 region: CASSARGGFGEKLFF. The CDR3 DNA is TGTGCCAGCAGCGCCCGAGGAGGGTTTGGGGAAAAACTGTTTTTT.

The rearrangement uses TRBV27 and TRBJ2-1; 8 nucleotides match TRBD2. The CDR3 loop spans 18 amino acids. With 3 bases clipped from V and 3 bases from J, the junction kept 13 bases outside the gene matches. Germline CDR1 is MNHEY and CDR2 is SMNVEV (reference sequence). The CDR3 sequence: CASSLGPLSGGIYNEQFF. In DNA form, the CDR3 reads TGTGCCAGCAGTTTGGGACCCCTTTCGGGAGGGATCTACAATGAGCAGTTCTTC.

The chain uses TRBV5-1 and TRBJ1-1, with 7 bases lining up with TRBD1. From germline, CDR1 is SGHRS and CDR2 YFSETQ. The CDR3 consists of 13 residues. V shed 7 bases, J shed 1 base, and the junction held 4 bases outside the gene matches. The CDR3 nucleotides read TGCGCCAGCTCGGGGACAGCGAACACTGAAGCTTTCTTT. It codes for CASSGTANTEAFF. Full variable domain (missing parts from reference TRBV5-1 and TRBJ1-1): KAGVTQTPRYLIKTRGQQVTLSCSPISGHRSVSWYQQTPGQGLQFLFEYFSETQRNKGNFPGRFSGRQFSNSRSEMNVSTLELGDSALYLCASSGTANTEAFFGQGTRLTVV.

V and J are TRBV3-1 (or the pseudogene TRBV3-2) and TRBJ2-3, with 9 bases fitting TRBD2. Germline V CDR1 and CDR2: LGHDT, YNNKEL (reference sequence). The CDR3 spans 16 residues. V was clipped by 4 bases and J by 2 bases; unmatched bases: 7. In DNA, the CDR3 is TGTGCCAGCAGCCCTATCTCTAGCGGGAACACAGATACGCAGTATTTT. Translated, it gives CASSPISSGNTDTQYF.